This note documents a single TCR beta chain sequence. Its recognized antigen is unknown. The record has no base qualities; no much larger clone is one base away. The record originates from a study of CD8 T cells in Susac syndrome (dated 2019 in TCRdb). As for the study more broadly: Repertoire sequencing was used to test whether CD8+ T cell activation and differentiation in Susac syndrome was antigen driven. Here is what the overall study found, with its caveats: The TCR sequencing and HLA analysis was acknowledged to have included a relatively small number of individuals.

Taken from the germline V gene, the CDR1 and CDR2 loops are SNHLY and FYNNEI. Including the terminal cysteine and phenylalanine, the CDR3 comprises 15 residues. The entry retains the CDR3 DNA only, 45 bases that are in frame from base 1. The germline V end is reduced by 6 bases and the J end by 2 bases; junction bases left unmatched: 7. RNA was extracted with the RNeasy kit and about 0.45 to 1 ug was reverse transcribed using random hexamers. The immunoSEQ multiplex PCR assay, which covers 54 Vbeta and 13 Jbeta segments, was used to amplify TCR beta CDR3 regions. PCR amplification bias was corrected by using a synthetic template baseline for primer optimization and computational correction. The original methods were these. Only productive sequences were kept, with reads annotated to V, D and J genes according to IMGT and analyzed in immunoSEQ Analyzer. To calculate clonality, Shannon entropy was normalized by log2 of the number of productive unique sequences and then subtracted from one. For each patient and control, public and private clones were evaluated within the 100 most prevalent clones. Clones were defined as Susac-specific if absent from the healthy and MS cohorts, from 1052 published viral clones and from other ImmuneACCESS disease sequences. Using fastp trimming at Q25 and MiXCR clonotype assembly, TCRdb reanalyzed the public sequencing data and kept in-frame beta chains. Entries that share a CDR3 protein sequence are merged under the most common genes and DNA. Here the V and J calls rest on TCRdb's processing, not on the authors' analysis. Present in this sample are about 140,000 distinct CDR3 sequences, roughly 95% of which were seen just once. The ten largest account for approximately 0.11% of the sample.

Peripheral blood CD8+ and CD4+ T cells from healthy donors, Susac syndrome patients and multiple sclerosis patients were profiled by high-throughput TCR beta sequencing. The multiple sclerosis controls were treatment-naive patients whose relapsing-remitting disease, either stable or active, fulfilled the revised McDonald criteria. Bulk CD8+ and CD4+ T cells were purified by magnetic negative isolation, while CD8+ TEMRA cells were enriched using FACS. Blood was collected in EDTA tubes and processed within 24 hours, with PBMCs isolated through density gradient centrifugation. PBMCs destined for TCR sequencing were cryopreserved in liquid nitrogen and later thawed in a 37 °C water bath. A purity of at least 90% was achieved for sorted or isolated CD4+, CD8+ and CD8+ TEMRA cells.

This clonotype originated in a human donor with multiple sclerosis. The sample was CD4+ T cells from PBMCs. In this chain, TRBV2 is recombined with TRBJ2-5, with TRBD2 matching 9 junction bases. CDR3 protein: CASRALAGVQETQYF. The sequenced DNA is TGTGCCAGCAGGGCCTTAGCGGGGGTACAAGAGACCCAGTACTTC.